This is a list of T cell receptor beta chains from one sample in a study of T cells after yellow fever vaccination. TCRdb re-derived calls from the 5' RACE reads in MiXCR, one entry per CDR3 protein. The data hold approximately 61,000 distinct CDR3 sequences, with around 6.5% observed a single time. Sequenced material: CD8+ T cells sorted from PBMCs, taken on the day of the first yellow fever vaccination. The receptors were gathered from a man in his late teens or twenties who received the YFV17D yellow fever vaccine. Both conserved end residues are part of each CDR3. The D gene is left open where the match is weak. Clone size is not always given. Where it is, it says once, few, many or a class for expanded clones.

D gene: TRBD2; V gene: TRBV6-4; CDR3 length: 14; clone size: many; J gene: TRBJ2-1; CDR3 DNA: TGTGCCAGCAGCGCCCGGGGGGGCTCCTATGAGCAGTTCTTC; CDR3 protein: CASSARGGSYEQFF
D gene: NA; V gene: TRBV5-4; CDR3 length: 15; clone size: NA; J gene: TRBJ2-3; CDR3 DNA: TGTGCCAGCAGCTTGGAAAATCCGGGCACAGATACGCAGTATTTT; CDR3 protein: CASSLENPGTDTQYF
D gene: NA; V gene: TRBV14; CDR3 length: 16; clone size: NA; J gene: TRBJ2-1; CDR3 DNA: TGTGCCAGCAGCCACTTTGGGGGGGGCATTTACAATGAGCAGTTCTTC; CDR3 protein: CASSHFGGGIYNEQFF
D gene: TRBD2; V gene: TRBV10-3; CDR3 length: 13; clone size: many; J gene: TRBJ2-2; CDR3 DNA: TGTGCCATCTCCCGGGGGGACACCGGGGAGCTGTTTTTT; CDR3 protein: CAISRGDTGELFF
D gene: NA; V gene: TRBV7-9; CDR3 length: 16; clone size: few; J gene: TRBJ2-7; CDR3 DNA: TGTGCCAGCAGCCCCAGTGTGGCGACAGCCTCCTACGAGCAGTACTTC; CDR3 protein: CASSPSVATASYEQYF
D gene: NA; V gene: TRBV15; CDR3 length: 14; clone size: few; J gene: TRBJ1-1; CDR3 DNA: TGTGCCACCAGCAAGAGAGGGGCACTGACTGAAGCTTTCTTT; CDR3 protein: CATSKRGALTEAFF
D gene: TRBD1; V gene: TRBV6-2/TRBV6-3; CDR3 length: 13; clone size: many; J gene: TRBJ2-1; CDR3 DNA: TGTGCCAGCAGACAGGGGCCCTACAATGAGCAGTTCTTC; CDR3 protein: CASRQGPYNEQFF
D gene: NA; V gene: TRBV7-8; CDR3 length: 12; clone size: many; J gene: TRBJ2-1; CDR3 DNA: TGTGCCAGCAGCTTCAATGTAAATGAGCAGTTCTTC; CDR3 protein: CASSFNVNEQFF
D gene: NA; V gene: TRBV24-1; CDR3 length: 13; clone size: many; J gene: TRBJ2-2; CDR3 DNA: TGTGCCACCAGTAGTCGGTTCCCCGGGGAGCTGTTTTTT; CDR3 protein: CATSSRFPGELFF
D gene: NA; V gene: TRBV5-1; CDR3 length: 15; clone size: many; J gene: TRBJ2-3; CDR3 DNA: TGCGCCAGCAGCATCGGTGACAGGCGTACAGATACGCAGTATTTT; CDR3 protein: CASSIGDRRTDTQYF
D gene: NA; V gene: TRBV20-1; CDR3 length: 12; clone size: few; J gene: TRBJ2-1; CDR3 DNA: TGCAGTGCTAAGGGACCCTACAATGAGCAGTTCTTC; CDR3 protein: CSAKGPYNEQFF
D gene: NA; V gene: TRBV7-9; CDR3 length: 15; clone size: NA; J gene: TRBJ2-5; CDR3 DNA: TGTGCCAGCAGCTTAGTTGTCAGCCGGAAAGAGACCCAGTACTTC; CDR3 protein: CASSLVVSRKETQYF
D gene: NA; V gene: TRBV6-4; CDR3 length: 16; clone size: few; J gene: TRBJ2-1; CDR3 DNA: TGTGCCAGCAGTGACTCGGGCAGCACCTCATATAATGAGCAGTTCTTC; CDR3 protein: CASSDSGSTSYNEQFF
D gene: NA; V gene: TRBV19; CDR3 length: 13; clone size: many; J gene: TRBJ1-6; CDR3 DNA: TGTGCCAGTAGTCTCACGGAGAATTCACCCCTCCACTTT; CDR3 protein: CASSLTENSPLHF
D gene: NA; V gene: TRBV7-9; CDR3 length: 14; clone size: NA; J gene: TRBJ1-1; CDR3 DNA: TGTGCCAGCAGCTTAGCGCTCGGGATTACTGAAGCTTTCTTT; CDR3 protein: CASSLALGITEAFF
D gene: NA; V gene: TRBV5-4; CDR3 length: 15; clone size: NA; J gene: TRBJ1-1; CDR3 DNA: TGTGCCAGCACCGAGCCGGGACATATGAACACTGAAGCTTTCTTT; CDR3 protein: CASTEPGHMNTEAFF
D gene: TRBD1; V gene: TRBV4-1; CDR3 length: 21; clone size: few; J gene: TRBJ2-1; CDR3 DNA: TGCGCCAGCAGCCAAGGCCCCGGGACAGGGGGCGGGGGCCGCTCCTACAATGAGCAGTTCTTC; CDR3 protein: CASSQGPGTGGGGRSYNEQFF
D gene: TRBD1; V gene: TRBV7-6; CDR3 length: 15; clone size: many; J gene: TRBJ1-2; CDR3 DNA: TGTGCCAGCAGCTTATCTGCAGGGGGAGAGTATGGCTACACCTTC; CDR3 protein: CASSLSAGGEYGYTF
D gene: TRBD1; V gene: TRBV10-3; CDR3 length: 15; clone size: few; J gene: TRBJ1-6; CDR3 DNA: TGTGCCATCAGCACCGGGACAGCCAATAATTCACCCCTCCACTTT; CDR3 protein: CAISTGTANNSPLHF
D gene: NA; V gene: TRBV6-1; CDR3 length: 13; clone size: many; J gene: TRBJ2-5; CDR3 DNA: TGTGCCAGCCTTGGCGGGCCCAAATGGACCCAGTACTTC; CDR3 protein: CASLGGPKWTQYF
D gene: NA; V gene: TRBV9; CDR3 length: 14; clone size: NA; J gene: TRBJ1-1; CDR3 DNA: TGTGCCAGCAGCTCTAGCGGGGGGAACACTGAAGCTTTCTTT; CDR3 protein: CASSSSGGNTEAFF
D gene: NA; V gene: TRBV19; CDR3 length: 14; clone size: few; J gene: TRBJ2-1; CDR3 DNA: TGTGCCAGTAGGGAGACCGGCGCAAACAATGAGCAGTTCTTC; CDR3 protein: CASRETGANNEQFF
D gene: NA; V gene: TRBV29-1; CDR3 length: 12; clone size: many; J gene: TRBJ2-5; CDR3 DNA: TGCAGCGCCTCAGGTTTCCAAGAGACCCAGTACTTC; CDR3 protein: CSASGFQETQYF
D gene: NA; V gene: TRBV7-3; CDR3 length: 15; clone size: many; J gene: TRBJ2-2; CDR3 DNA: TGTGCCAGCAGCCCCCTGGGGGGTGACACCGGGGAGCTGTTTTTT; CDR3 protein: CASSPLGGDTGELFF
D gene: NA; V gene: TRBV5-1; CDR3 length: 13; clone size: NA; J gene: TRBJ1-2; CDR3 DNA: TGCGCCACCCAAGGGGGGGGCGACTATGGCTACACCTTC; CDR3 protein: CATQGGGDYGYTF
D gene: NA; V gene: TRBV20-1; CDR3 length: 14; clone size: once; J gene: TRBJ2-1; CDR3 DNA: TGCAGCTACTGGGGTTGCTGGGGAGGCTATGAGCAGTTCTTC; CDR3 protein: CSYWGCWGGYEQFF
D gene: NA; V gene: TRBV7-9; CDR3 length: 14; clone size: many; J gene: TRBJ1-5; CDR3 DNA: TGTGCCAGCAGCTTAGGCGGTTACAATCAGCCCCAGCATTTT; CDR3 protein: CASSLGGYNQPQHF
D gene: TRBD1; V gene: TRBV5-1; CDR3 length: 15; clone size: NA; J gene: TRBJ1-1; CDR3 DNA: TGCGCCAGCAGCGGGCGACAGGGCGCCACGGATGAAGCTTTCTTT; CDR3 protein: CASSGRQGATDEAFF
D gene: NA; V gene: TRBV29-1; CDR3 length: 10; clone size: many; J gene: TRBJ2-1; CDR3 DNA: TGCAGCGTTCGACCGAATGAGCAGTTCTTC; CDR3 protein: CSVRPNEQFF
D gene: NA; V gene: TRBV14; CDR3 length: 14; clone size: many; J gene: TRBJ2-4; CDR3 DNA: TGTGCCAGCAGCCCTGAGAGTGGAAGTGACATTCAGTACTTC; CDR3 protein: CASSPESGSDIQYF
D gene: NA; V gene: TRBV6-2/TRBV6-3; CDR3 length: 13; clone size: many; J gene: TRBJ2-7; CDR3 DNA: TGTGCCAGCAGTTACGCCGGACCCTACGAGCAGTACTTC; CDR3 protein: CASSYAGPYEQYF
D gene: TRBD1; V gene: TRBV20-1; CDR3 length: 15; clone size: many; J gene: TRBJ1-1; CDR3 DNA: TGCAGTGCTAGAGATCCGGGACAGGGGAACACTGAAGCTTTCTTT; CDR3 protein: CSARDPGQGNTEAFF
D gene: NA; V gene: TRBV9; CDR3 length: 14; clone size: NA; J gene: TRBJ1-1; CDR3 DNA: TGTGCCAGCAGCCCTACAGGGCTGAACACTGAAGCTTTCTTT; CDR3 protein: CASSPTGLNTEAFF
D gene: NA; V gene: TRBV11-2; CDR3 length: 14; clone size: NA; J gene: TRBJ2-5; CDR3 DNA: TGTGCCAGCAGCTTAGAGGCAGTGGAGGAGACCCAGTACTTC; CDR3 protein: CASSLEAVEETQYF
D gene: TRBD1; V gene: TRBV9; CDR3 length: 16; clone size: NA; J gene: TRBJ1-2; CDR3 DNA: TGTGCCAGCAAAGCCCTGGGGGACAGGGGTAACTATGGCTACACCTTC; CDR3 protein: CASKALGDRGNYGYTF
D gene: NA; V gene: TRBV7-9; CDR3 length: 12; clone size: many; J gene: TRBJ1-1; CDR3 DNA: TGTGCCAGCAGCGAGGGGAACACTGAAGCTTTCTTT; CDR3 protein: CASSEGNTEAFF
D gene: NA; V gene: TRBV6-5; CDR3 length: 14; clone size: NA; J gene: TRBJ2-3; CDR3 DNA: TGTGCCAGCAGTTACCCTGACGGTGCGGGTCCGCAGTATTTT; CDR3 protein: CASSYPDGAGPQYF
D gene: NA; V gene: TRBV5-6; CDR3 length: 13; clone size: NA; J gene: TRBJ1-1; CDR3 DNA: TGTGCCAGCAGCGTTGGGACGAACACTGAAGCTTTCTTT; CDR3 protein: CASSVGTNTEAFF
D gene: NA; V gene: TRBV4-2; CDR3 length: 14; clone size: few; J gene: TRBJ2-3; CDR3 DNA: TGTGCCAGCAGCCCGGCTCCGGGTACAGATACGCAGTATTTT; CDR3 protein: CASSPAPGTDTQYF
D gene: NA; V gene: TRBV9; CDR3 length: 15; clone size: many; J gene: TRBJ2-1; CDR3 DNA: TGTGCCAGCAGTTCCCCAGGCCAACCCTACAATGAGCAGTTCTTC; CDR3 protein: CASSSPGQPYNEQFF
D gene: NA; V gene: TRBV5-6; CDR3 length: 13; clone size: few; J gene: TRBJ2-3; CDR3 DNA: TGTGCCAGCAGCTTGAGCCTCTCAGATACGCAGTATTTT; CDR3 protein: CASSLSLSDTQYF
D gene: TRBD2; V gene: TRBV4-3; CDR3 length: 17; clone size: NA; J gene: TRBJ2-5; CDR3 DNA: TGCGCCAGCAGCCAAGATCGGCTAGCGGGCCCACAAGAGACCCAGTACTTC; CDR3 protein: CASSQDRLAGPQETQYF
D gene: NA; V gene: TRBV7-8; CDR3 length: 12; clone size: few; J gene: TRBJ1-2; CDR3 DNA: TGTGCCAGCAGCTTAGGGGTTGATGGCTACACCTTC; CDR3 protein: CASSLGVDGYTF
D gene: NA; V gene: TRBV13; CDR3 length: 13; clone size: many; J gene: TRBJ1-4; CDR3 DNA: TGTGCCAGCAGCTTCGCCAATAATGAAAAACTGTTTTTT; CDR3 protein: CASSFANNEKLFF
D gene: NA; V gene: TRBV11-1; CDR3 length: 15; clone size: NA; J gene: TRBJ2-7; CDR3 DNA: TGTGCCAGCAGCCCCTTAGGGCTTGAGGGCAATGAGCAGTACTTC; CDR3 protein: CASSPLGLEGNEQYF
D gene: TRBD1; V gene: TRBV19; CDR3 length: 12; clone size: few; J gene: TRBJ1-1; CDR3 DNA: TGTGCCAGCCCGGGACAGGGGACTGAAGCTTTCTTT; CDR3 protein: CASPGQGTEAFF
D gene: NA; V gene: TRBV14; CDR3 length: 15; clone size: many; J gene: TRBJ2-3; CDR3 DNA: TGTGCCAGCAGCCAAGTCACAGGGATGGCAGATACGCAGTATTTT; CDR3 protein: CASSQVTGMADTQYF
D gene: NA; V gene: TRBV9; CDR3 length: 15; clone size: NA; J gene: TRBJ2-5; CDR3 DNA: TGTGCCAGCAGCGTAGTTCCGTCGGAGGGAGAGACCCAGTACTTC; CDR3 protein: CASSVVPSEGETQYF
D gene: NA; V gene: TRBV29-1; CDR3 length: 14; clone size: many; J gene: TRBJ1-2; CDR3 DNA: TGCAGCGCCGGGCCGATAGGCCGGGGATATGGCTACACCTTC; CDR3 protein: CSAGPIGRGYGYTF
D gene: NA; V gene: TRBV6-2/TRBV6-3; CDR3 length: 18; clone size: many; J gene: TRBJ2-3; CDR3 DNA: TGTGCCAGCAGCCACTCCCCTACGACGGTCCGGACGCCAGATACGCAGTATTTT; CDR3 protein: CASSHSPTTVRTPDTQYF